This T cell receptor (beta chain) was recorded in a study of cytomegalovirus exposure and HLA in healthy donors. Study information: The study placed about four fifths of its roughly 430 genotyped donors in the Caucasian-associated ancestry cluster. Study-level results: As a later analysis showed, several of the most significant clusters appeared to be linked to common viral pathogens. High sensitivity and specificity were reportedly achieved when the classifier diagnosed cytomegalovirus status.

The CDR3 is 15 amino acids. After removal of 6 bases from V and 3 bases from J, the junction contained 8 bases not matched to a gene. CDR1 MNHNY and CDR2 SVGAGI come from the germline V gene (reference sequence). Unrecorded immune exposures were likely, despite nominal health at sampling. Notes on this clone: The antigen remains unidentified.

Primers for the PCR totalled 60 Vbeta and 13 Jbeta. Assay: immunoSEQ multiplex PCR; the TCRdb copy retains only in-frame clones and omits some. Of about 150,000 clones listed, around 72% were seen once; the top ten hold less than 2.5%. This chain joins TRBV6-6 and TRBJ1-3; 7 bases match TRBD1. This TCR was sampled from a man in his forties or fifties in good health and CMV-seronegative. Sequenced sample: PBMCs. CDR3 sequence: CASSTRGPSGNTIYF. In DNA form, the CDR3 reads TGTGCCAGCAGCACTAGGGGGCCTAGTGGAAACACCATATATTTT.